This T cell receptor beta chain is from a study of CD8 T cells in ankylosing spondylitis. CDR3 size: 16 residues. Germline V gives CDR1 MNHNS, CDR2 SASEGT. With 6 bases clipped from V and 6 bases from J, the junction kept 14 bases outside the gene matches. This clonotype was detected ten times or more. What it binds is not known. TCRdb itself ran the 5' RACE reads through MiXCR, one entry per CDR3 protein. The sample yields 85,000 to 100,000 distinct CDR3 sequences, about 8.3% seen once. Findings and limits, study-wide: Seemingly characteristic of ankylosing spondylitis blood was a TCR beta motif consisting of about 8 highly homologous variants.

The chain recombines TRBV6-1 with TRBJ2-4; 7 bases are a match to TRBD1. The receptor comes from a male donor with ankylosing spondylitis or in good health (not recorded which). The sequenced material came from blood, either unsorted or a sorted T cell fraction (not recorded which). In nucleotides, the CDR3 is TGTGCCAGCAGGGCTACTGACGGGGCAGGGGGAAACATTCAGTACTTC. It encodes CASRATDGAGGNIQYF.